The entry below gives a single TCR beta chain sequence along with its context. The CDR3 is 13 amino acids. The V end lost 6 bases, the J end lost 8 bases, and 17 bases lay between the germline ends. The germline V gene has CDR1 SGHRS and CDR2 YFSETQ. This table comes from immunoSEQ multiplex PCR, and its TCRdb copy is limited to in-frame clones, with some not included. Of 40,000 or so clones listed, roughly 90% are singletons. This entry comes from a study of OX40 agonist ivuxolimab in advanced cancers. The TCR was taken from an adult with an advanced solid tumor such as melanoma, head and neck, liver or kidney cancer. Specimen: CD4+ or CD8+ T cells sorted from blood, collected in a trial of the OX40 agonist ivuxolimab. The V gene is TRBV5-1, the J gene TRBJ1-2; no definite D call. The CDR3 bases are TGCGCCAGCATCTCTCTGGGCCTGTGGGGCTACACCTTC. Its protein product is CASISLGLWGYTF.